This paragraph covers one T cell receptor (beta chain) sequence. As handled by the study authors: By means of reference gene primer amplification, nucleated cell counts were estimated. Only in-frame clones appear in the TCRdb table, and some are missing; sequencing was by immunoSEQ multiplex PCR. V, J and clone size derive from that table, while D and trimming were established from the DNA sequence. The data contain a few hundred thousand clones, 70% to 90% of them singletons. The data originate from a study of blood T cell repertoires in COVID-19. For the study at large: Donors in the United States, Italy and Spain gave samples during acute or convalescent COVID-19. T cells, B-cell-depleted T cells, or PBMCs provided the cDNA or gDNA that served as material.

V was trimmed by 2 bases and J by 6 bases, leaving 13 bases between them. Per the germline V gene, CDR1 is MNHNY and CDR2 is SVGAGI (reference sequence). The CDR3 has 14 amino acids. The sequencing sample was made of peripheral blood. The chain joins TRBV6-6 to TRBJ1-1, with D possibly being TRBD1 (6 bases). This TCR was sampled from a man between 35 and 55 years old with acute or convalescent COVID-19. CDR3 protein: CASSYGGAYAEAFF. CDR3 DNA sequence: TGTGCCAGCAGTTACGGGGGCGCGTACGCTGAAGCTTTCTTT.